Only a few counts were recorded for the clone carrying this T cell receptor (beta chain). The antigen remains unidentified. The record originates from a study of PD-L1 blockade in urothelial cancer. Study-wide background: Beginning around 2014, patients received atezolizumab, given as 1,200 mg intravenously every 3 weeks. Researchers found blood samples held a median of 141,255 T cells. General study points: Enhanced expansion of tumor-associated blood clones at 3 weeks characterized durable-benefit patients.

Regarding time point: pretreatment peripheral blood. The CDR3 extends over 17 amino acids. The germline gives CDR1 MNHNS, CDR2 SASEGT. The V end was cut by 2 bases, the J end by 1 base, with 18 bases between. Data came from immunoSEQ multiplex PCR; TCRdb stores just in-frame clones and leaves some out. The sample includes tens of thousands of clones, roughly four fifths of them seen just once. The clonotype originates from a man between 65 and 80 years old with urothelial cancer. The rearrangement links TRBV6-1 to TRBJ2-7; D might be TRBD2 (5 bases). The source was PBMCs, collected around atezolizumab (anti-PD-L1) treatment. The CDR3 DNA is TGTGCCAGCAGTGAACTCGGCGAGGGTTTCAGTTCCTACGAGCAGTACTTC. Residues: CASSELGEGFSSYEQYF.